This TCR beta chain was observed in a study of T cell responses to AZD1222 COVID-19 vaccine. Background on the study: Pooled together were second doses at about 4 or about 12 weeks.

The data were produced by immunoSEQ multiplex PCR, yet TCRdb's version contains in-frame clones alone and is incomplete. This table holds some 180,000 clones, 90% found once. The clonotype comes from an adult in good health. Source: peripheral blood, taken on day 0 of AZD1222 vaccination.

The CDR3 DNA reads TGCGCCAGCAGCGGCACAGGGGCCCCAAATGAAAAACTGTTTTTT. Translation: CASSGTGAPNEKLFF. V gene TRBV5-1 combines with J gene TRBJ1-4, with 7 nucleotides matching TRBD1. The V and J ends lost 4 bases and 5 bases, in that order; junction bases with no gene match: 8. CDR1 is SGHRS and CDR2 is YFSETQ in the germline V gene. The length of the CDR3 is 15 residues.